The 8 T cell receptor beta chains in this list originate from one sample, sequenced in a study of regulatory T cells in long-lasting Graves disease. Time point described: persistent/refractory GD, antithyroid drugs over 5 years with positive TRAb. PBMC RNA was the source of the TCR library. Through Arm-PCR of CDR3 regions and iRepertoire HTBI primers, TCR beta libraries were built. TCRdb reprocessed the multiplex PCR reads with MiXCR, giving one entry per CDR3 protein. Of 600,000 to 850,000 distinct CDR3 sequences listed, around 30% are singletons. Sequences were derived from peripheral blood mononuclear cells (PBMCs), sampled when the disease was refractory, from a patient treated with antithyroid drugs. These receptors all stem from a female donor with Graves disease.

The chain joins TRBV12-3 or TRBV12-4 to TRBJ1-4; a weak D match, TRBD1 (6 bases). The germline V and J ends were trimmed by 6 bases and 5 bases, with 13 bases remaining between them. This CDR3 region has 14 residues. The CDR3 loop is CASRIQGQNEKLFF. The CDR3 bases are TGTGCCAGCAGGATACAGGGTCAAAATGAAAAACTGTTTTTT.

The sample holds a few counts of this clonotype. The chain carries TRBV5-1 and TRBJ2-7; a weak D match, TRBD2 (6 bases). This CDR3 has 15 residues. Between the trimmed V and J ends, which lost 0 bases and 7 bases, there was a span of 17 bases. Germline-derived CDR1 and CDR2 are SGHRS and YFSETQ. The CDR3 region is CASSLVGGPLREQYF. In nucleotides, the CDR3 is TGCGCCAGCAGCTTGGTTGGAGGGCCCTTAAGGGAGCAGTACTTC.

The chain joins TRBV6-1 to TRBJ2-2; perhaps TRBD1 as D (6 bases). The CDR3 runs to 13 residues. Per the germline V gene, CDR1 is MNHNS and CDR2 is SASEGT. V lost 8 bases and J lost 6, with 13 bases in between. CDR3 in amino acids: CASDQYRAGELFF. The CDR3 bases are TGTGCCAGCGATCAGTACAGGGCCGGGGAGCTGTTTTTT.

This clonotype was counted a few times. The gene calls are TRBV29-1 and TRBJ1-1, with D unclear. CDR1 and CDR2 from the germline V gene are SQVTM and ANQGSEA. V was trimmed by 7 bases and J by 1 base, leaving 13 bases between them. CDR3 length equals 13 residues. DNA of the CDR3: TGCAGCGCCGAGCGGGGTCGGAACACTGAAGCTTTCTTT. This sequence encodes CSAERGRNTEAFF.

This clonotype showed up just a few times. This chain connects TRBV25-1 to TRBJ2-2; D remains unclear. CDR3 length equals 15 residues. The V gene lost 1 base and the J gene lost 2 bases, with 8 bases spanning the gap. Germline CDR1 reads MGHDK; CDR2 reads SYGVNS. The CDR3: CASSEWMVNTGELFF. The CDR3 nucleotides read TGTGCCAGCAGTGAATGGATGGTAAACACCGGGGAGCTGTTTTTT.

This clonotype turned up a few times. The J gene is TRBJ1-2, the V gene TRBV5-1, with D perhaps matching TRBD1 (6 bases). The V gene's germline CDR1 is SGHRS and CDR2 YFSETQ. The germline V and J ends were trimmed by 2 bases and 1 base, with 15 bases remaining between them. This CDR3 spans 16 amino acids. This CDR3 reads CASSFVQGFGNYGYTF. For the CDR3, the DNA is TGCGCCAGCAGCTTCGTACAGGGTTTTGGTAACTATGGCTACACCTTC.

This clonotype was seen repeatedly, ten times or more. The chain recombines TRBV2 with TRBJ2-7; 13 nucleotides agree with TRBD2. This CDR3 region has 14 residues. The germline CDR1 and CDR2 sequences are SNHLY and FYNNEI. The CDR3 nucleotides read TGTGGCGGAGGAAGGACTAGCGGGAGCTACGAGCAGTACTTC. It is translated as CGGGRTSGSYEQYF. The full variable domain, rest sourced from reference TRBV2 and TRBJ2-7, is EPEVTQTPSHQVTQMGQEVILRCVPISNHLYFYWYRQILGQKVEFLVSFYNNEISEKSEIFDDQFSVERPDGSNFTLKIRSTKLEDSAMYFCGGGRTSGSYEQYFGPGTRLTVT.

The chain is built from TRBV18 and TRBJ1-1; D is undetermined. V lost 3 bases and J lost 5, with 13 bases in between. The length of the CDR3 is 14 residues. The V gene's germline CDR1 is KGHSH and CDR2 LQKENI. The DNA for the CDR3 is TGTGCCAGCTCACCCCAGACAAGTAGGACTGAAGCTTTCTTT. Its translation is CASSPQTSRTEAFF.